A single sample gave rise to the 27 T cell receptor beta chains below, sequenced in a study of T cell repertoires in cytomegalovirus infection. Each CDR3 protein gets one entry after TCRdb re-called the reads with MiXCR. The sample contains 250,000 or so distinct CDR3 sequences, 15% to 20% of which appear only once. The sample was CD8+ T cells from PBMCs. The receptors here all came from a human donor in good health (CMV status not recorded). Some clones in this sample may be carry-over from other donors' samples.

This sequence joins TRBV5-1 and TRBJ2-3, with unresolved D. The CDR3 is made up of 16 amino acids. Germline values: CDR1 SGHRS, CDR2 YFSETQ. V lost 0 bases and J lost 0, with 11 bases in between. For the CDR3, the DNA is TGCGCCAGCAGCTTGGACAGCAGCTCTAGCACAGATACGCAGTATTTT. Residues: CASSLDSSSSTDTQYF.

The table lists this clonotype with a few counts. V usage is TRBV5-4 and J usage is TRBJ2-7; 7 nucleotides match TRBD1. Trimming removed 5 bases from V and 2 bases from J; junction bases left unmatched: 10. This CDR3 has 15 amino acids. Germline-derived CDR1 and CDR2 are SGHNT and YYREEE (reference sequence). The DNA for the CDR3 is TGTGCCAGCAGGGACGGACCGGGGACAGCCTACGAGCAGTACTTC. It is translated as CASRDGPGTAYEQYF.

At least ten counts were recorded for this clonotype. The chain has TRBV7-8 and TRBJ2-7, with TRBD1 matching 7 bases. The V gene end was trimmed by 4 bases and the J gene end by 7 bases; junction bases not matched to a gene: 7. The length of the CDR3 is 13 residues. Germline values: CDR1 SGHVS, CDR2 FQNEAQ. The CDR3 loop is CASSSRGPGEQYF. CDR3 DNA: TGTGCCAGCAGCTCAAGGGGGCCGGGAGAGCAGTACTTC.

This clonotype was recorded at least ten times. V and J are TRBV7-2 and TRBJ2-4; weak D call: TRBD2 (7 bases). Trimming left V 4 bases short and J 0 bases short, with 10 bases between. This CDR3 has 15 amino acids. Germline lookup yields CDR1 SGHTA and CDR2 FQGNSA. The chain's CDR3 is CASSWGGPAKNIQYF. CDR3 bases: TGTGCCAGCAGCTGGGGGGGCCCAGCCAAAAACATTCAGTACTTC.

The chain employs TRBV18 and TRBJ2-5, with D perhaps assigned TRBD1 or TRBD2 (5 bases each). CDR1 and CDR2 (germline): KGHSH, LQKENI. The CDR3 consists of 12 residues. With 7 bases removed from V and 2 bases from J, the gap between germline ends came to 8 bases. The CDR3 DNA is TGTGCCAGCTTGGGACCGCAAGAGACCCAGTACTTC. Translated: CASLGPQETQYF.

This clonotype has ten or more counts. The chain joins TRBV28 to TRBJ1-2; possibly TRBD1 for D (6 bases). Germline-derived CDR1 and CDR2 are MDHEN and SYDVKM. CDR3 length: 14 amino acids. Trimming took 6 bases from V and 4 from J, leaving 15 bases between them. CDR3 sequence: CASRDTGTTYGYTF. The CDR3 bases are TGTGCCAGCAGAGATACAGGGACCACCTATGGCTACACCTTC.

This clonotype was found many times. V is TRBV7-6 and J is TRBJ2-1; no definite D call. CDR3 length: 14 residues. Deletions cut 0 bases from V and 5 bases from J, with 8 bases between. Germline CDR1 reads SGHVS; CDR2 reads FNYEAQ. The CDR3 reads CASSLADMNNEQFF. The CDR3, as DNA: TGTGCCAGCAGCTTAGCCGATATGAACAATGAGCAGTTCTTC.

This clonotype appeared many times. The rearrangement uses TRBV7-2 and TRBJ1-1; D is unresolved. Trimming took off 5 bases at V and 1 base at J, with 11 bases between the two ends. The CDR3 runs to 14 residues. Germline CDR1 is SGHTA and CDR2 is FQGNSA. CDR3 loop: CASSIMGGNTEAFF. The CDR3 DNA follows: TGTGCCAGCAGCATCATGGGTGGGAACACTGAAGCTTTCTTT. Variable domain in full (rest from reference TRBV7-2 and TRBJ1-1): GAGVSQSPSNKVTEKGKDVELRCDPISGHTALYWYRQSLGQGLEFLIYFQGNSAPDKSGLPSDRFSAERTGGSVSTLTIQRTQQEDSAVYLCASSIMGGNTEAFFGQGTRLTVV.

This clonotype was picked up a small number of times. Here the CDR3 DNA reads TGTGCCAGCAGTTACTATCCAGGGATGAACACTGAAGCTTTCTTT. It codes for CASSYYPGMNTEAFF. The V gene is TRBV6-2 or TRBV6-3, the J gene TRBJ1-1; maybe TRBD1 (5 bases). The V end lost 1 base, the J end lost 0 bases, and 9 bases lay between the germline ends. The CDR3 totals 15 residues. Germline CDR1 and CDR2: MNHEY and SVGEGT.

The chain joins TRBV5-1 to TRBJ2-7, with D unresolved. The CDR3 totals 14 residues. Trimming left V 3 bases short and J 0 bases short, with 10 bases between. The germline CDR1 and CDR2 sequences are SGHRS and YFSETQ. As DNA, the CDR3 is TGCGCCAGCAGCTCGGGCGGAACCTCCTACGAGCAGTACTTC. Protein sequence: CASSSGGTSYEQYF.

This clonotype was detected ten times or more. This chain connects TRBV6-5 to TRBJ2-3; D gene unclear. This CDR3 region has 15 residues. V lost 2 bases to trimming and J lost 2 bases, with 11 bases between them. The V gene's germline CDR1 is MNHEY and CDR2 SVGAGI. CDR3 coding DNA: TGTGCCAGCAGTTACACCACCTCAGCCACAGATACGCAGTATTTT. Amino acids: CASSYTTSATDTQYF.

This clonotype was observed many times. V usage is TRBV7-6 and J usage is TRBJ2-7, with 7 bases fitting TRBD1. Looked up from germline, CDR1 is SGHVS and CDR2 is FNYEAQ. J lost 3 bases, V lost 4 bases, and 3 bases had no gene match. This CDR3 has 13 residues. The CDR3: CASSSRDSYEQYF. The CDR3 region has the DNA TGTGCCAGCAGCTCCCGGGACAGCTACGAGCAGTACTTC.

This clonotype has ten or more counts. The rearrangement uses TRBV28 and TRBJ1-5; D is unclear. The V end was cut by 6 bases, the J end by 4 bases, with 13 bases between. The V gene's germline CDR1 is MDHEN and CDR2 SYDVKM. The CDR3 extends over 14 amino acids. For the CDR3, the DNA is TGTGCCAGCAGCTACCCAGTGGGTAATCAGCCCCAGCATTTT. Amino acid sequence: CASSYPVGNQPQHF.

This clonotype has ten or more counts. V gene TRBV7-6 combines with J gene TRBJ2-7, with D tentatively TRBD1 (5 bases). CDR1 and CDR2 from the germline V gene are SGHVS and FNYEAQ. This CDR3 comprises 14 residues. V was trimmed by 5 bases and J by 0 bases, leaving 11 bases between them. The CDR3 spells CASSIRQSSYEQYF. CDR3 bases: TGTGCCAGCAGCATTCGACAGAGCTCCTACGAGCAGTACTTC.

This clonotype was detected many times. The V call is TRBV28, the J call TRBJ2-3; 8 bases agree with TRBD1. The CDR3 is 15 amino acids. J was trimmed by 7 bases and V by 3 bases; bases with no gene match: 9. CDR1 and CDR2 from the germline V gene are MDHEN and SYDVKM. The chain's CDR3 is CASSLEQGALNTQYF. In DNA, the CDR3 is TGTGCCAGCAGTTTGGAGCAGGGGGCCTTAAATACGCAGTATTTT. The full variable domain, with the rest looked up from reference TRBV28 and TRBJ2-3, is DVKVTQSSRYLVKRTGEKVFLECVQDMDHENMFWYRQDPGLGLRLIYFSYDVKMKEKGDIPEGYSVSREKKERFSLILESASTNQTSMYLCASSLEQGALNTQYFGPGTRLTVL.

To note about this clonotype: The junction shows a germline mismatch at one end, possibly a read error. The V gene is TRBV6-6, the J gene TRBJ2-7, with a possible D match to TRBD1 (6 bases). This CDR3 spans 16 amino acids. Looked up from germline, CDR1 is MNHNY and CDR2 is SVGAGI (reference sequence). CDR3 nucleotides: TGTGCCGGCAGTTACTCGACCTGGACAGACCCGGTAGGGCAGTACTTC. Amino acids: CAGSYSTWTDPVGQYF.

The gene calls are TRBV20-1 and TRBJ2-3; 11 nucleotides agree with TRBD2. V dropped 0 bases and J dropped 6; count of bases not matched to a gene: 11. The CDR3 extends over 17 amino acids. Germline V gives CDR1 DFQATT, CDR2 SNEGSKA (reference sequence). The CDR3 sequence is CSARDNSLAGVGDTQYF. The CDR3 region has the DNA TGCAGTGCTAGAGACAACTCACTAGCGGGGGTTGGTGATACGCAGTATTTT.

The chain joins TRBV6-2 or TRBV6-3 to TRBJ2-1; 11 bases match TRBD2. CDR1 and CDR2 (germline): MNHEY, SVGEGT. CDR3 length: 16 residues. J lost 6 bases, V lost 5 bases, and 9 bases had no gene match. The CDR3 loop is CASSHPSGGPVNEQFF. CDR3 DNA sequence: TGTGCCAGCAGTCATCCTAGCGGGGGGCCCGTCAATGAGCAGTTCTTC.

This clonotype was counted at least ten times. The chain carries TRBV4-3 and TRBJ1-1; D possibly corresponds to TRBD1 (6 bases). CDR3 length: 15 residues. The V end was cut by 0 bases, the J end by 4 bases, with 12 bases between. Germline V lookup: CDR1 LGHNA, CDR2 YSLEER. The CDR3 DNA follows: TGCGCCAGCAGCCAAGATCGAGGCAGGGGCACTGAAGCTTTCTTT. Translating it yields CASSQDRGRGTEAFF.

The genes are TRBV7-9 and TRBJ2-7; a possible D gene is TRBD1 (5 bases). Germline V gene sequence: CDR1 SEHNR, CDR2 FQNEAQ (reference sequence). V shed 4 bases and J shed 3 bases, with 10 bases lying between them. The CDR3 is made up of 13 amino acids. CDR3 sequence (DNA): TGTGCCAGCAGCTCGGACAAATACTACGAGCAGTACTTC. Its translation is CASSSDKYYEQYF. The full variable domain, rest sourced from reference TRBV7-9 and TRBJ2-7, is DTGVSQNPRHKITKRGQNVTFRCDPISEHNRLYWYRQTLGQGPEFLTYFQNEAQLEKSRLLSDRFSAERPKGSFSTLEIQRTEQGDSAMYLCASSSDKYYEQYFGPGTRLTVT.

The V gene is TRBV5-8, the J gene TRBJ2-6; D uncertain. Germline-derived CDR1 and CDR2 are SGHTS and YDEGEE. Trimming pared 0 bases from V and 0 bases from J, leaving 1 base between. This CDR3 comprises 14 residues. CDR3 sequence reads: CASSLVSGANVLTF. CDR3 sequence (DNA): TGTGCCAGCAGCTTGGTCTCTGGGGCCAACGTCCTGACTTTC.

In nucleotides, the CDR3 is TGTGCCAGCAGTCACCTGGGACAGACTCTCTACAATGAGCAGTTCTTC. Encoded protein: CASSHLGQTLYNEQFF. The chain joins TRBV6-1 to TRBJ2-1; 7 bases align to TRBD1. Germline V gene lookup returns CDR1 MNHNS and CDR2 SASEGT. This CDR3 has 16 amino acids. V shed 5 bases and J 3 bases; nucleotides not matched to a gene: 10.

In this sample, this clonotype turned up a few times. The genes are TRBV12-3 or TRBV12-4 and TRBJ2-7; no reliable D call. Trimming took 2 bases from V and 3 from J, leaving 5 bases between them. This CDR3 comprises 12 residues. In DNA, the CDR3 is TGTGCCAGCAGTTTAAAGTACTACGAGCAGTACTTC. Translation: CASSLKYYEQYF.

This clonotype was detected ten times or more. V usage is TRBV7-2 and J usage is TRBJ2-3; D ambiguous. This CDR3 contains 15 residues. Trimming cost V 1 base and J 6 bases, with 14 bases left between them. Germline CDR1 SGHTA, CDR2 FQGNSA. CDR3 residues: CASSLGARSGDTQYF. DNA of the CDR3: TGTGCCAGCAGCTTAGGAGCCAGGTCGGGCGATACGCAGTATTTT.

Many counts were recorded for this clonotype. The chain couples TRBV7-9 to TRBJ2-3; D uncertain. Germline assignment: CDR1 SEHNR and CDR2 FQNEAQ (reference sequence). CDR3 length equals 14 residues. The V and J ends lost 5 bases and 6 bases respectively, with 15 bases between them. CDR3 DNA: TGTGCCAGCAGCAACGGCCTGATGGGTGATACGCAGTATTTT. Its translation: CASSNGLMGDTQYF.

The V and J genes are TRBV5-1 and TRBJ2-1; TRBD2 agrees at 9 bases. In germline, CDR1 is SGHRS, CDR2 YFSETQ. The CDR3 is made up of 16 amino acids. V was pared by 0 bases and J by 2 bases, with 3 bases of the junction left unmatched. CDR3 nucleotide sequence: TGCGCCAGCAGCTTGGCGTCTAGCGGGGCCTACAATGAGCAGTTCTTC. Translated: CASSLASSGAYNEQFF.

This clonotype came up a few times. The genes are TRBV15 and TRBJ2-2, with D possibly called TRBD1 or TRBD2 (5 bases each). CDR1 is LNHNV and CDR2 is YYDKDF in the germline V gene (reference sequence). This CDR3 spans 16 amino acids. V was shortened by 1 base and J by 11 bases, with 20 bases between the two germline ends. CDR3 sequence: CATSRVPGTIMVELFF. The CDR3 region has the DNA TGTGCCACCAGCAGAGTCCCAGGGACGATTATGGTAGAGCTGTTTTTT.